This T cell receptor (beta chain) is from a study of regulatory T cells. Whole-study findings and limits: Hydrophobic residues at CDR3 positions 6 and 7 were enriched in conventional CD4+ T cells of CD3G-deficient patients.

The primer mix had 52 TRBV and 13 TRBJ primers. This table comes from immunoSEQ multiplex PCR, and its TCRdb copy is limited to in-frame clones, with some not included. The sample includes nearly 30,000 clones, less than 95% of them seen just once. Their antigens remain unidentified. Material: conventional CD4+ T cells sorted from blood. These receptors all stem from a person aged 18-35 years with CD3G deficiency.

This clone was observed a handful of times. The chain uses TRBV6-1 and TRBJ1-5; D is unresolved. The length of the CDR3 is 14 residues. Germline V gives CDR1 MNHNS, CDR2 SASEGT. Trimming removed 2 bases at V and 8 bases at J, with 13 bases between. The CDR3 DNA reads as TGTGCCAGCAGTGAATACGGCGGGAGGGAGCCCCAGCATTTT. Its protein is CASSEYGGREPQHF.